This T cell receptor beta chain originates from a study of blood T cell repertoires in COVID-19 (dated by TCRdb to 2019 to 2021). Notes on the research overall: Collaborator samples came from the United States, Italy and Spain and covered acute and convalescent phases of COVID-19. Subjects who had been exposed to COVID-19, were actively infected with it, or had recovered from it provided the deeply sampled blood TCRbeta repertoires that made up the dataset. The repertoires were made available in a free public database intended to serve as a resource for research on the immune response to SARS-CoV-2. Samples came from the ongoing ImmuneRACE study (first 160 participants) plus 1,254 subjects from 6 global collaborators. The prospective study material was composed of cDNA or gDNA derived from T cells, B-cell-depleted T cells, or PBMCs. Where available, HLA class I and class II types were taken from metadata supplied by the sample provider and were not determined by assay-based typing. Nearly every sample came with metadata listing a de-identified subject ID, COVID-19 status, age in years and sex.

This clone was counted only a few times. The target of this receptor is not known. No base qualities exist here, and no much larger clone lies one base off it. The immunoSEQ Assay, a bias-controlled multiplex PCR, was used to amplify TCRbeta CDR3 regions from genomic DNA. Regarding the original processing steps: Nucleated cell counts per sample were estimated from amplification of reference gene primers within the assay. Sequence reads were collapsed and filtered to measure the absolute abundance of every unique TCRbeta CDR3 rearrangement. Productive Simpson clonality was computed per sample as the square root of Simpson's diversity index over productive rearrangements. TCRdb provides this immuneACCESS table in a form limited to in-frame rearrangements. Some clones are lacking; in checked studies, under half of them reflect an unresolved V gene, and why the rest are absent is not known. For V, J and clone size, that table is used; D and trimming come from the DNA. The table for this sample lists some 48,000 clones; 88% of them were counted only once. The ten largest clones add up to 3% to 3.5% of the sample.

Cut back by 5 bases and 10 bases, the V and J ends lie 17 bases apart. Reading from cysteine to phenylalanine, the CDR3 counts 13 amino acids. Just the 39-base CDR3 DNA is kept, in frame starting at base 1. General findings and caveats noted by the study authors: The amount of clinical and demographic metadata varied by source and participant and was provided uncurated.

Each collaborating institution followed its own protocols to collect whole blood in K2EDTA tubes. Collaborator samples were shipped for TCRbeta analysis as frozen whole blood, isolated PBMCs, or DNA extracted from either sample type. This TCR derives from a man aged 50 or older with active COVID-19. Specimen: peripheral blood. This sequence uses TRBV12-3 or TRBV12-4 and TRBJ1-1, with no confident D gene call. The nucleotide sequence is given as TGTGCCAGCAGTGCCGACTCGGGGATGAGAGCTTTCTTT. Its coded protein is CASSADSGMRAFF.